This T cell receptor beta chain was profiled in a study of glioma-infiltrating T cells after dendritic cell vaccination. General observations from the study: Higher pretreatment TIL content predicted longer progression-free time and survival.

Here immunoSEQ multiplex PCR was the method, and the copy in TCRdb shows in-frame clones only, minus some. Of approximately 85,000 clones listed, approximately 81% are singletons. In the case of this clone: What it binds is unknown.

The sample's time point: after dendritic cell vaccination, including at tumor progression/relapse. The CDR3 has 15 residues. From germline, CDR1 is LGHNA and CDR2 YNFKEQ. The V and J ends lost 5 bases and 5 bases respectively, with 18 bases between them. The sequencing used blood, collected after dendritic cell vaccination. The chain carries TRBV4-2 and TRBJ2-5; possible D gene TRBD1, 7 bases. This receptor was taken from a human donor with glioblastoma. As DNA, the CDR3 is TGTGCCAGCAGCTTAGGAGTCAGGGGGGTGGAGACCCAGTACTTC. Residues: CASSLGVRGVETQYF.